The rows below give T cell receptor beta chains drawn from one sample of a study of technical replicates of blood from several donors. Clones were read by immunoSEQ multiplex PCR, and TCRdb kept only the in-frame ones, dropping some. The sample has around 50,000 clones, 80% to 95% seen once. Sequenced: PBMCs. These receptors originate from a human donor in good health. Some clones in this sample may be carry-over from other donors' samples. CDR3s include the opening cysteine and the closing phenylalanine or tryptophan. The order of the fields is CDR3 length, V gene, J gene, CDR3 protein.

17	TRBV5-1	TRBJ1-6	CASSLDLPGKPNSPLHF
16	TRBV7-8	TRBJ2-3	CASSPTSGSGTDTQYF
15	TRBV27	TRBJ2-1	CASSLSAGGYNEQFF
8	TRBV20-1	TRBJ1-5	CSLQPQHF
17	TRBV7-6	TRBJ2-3	CASSLRLAGEITDTQYF
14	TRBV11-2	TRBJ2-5	CASSPNPQQETQYF
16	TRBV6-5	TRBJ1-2	CASSYAGQASNYGYTF
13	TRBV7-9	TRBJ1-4	CASRTGRNEKLFF
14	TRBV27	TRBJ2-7	CASSYTRGSYEQYF
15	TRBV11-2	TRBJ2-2	CASSGLAGVGGELFF
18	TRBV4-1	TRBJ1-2	CASSQLQGAGITIYGYTF
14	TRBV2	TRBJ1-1	CASSVGQLNTEAFF
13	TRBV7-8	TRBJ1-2	CASSLDGVAGYTF
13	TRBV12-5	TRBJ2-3	CASGGQITDTQYF
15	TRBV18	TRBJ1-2	CASSPSDGAGTTRTF
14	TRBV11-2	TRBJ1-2	CASSLDETAYGYTF
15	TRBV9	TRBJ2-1	CASSAELQGGNEQFF
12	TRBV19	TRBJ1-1	CASSIGTVEAFF
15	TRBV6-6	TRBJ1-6	CASSYGQPYNSPLHF
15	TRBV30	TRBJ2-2	CAWSPGHTNTGELFF
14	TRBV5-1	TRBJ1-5	CASSSDISNQPQHF
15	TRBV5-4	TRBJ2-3	CASSLGLPRTDTQYF
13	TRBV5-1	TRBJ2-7	CASSRTGSYEQYF
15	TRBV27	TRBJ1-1	CASSFRPGWRTEAFF
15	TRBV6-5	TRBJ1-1	CASSPGDSLGTEAFF
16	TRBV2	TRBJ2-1	CASRTGQGSSYNEQFF
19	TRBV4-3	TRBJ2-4	CASSQEIAGGSLAKNIQYF
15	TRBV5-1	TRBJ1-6	CASSLGGQGRSPLHF
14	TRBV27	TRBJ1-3	CGRGLVHSGNTIYF
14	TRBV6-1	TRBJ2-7	CASSDFGGGGEQYF
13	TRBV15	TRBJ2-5	CATSRIGRETQYF
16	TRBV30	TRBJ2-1	CAWMAGTSGSRDEQFF
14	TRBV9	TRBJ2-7	CASSVGIAAYEQYF
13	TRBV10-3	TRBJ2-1	CAISDGGGYEQFF
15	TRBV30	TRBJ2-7	CAWTPGQGANYEQYF
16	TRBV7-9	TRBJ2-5	CASSPLPGTGKETQYF
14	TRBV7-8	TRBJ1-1	CASSLNPRNTEAFF